The 32 T cell receptor beta chains presented below share a single source sample, sequenced in a study of shared clonotypes between healthy human individuals. Clones were read by immunoSEQ multiplex PCR, and TCRdb kept only the in-frame ones, dropping some. The profile covers hundreds of thousands of clones, with 74% appearing a single time and about 1.8% taken by the ten largest. Source material: memory CD4+ T cells sorted from blood. Subset indicated: CD45RA-negative fraction. The receptors derive from a woman aged 30 to 39 in good health.

V usage is TRBV6-1 and J usage is TRBJ2-7; 7 bases fit TRBD1. Trimming cost V 6 bases and J 7 bases; bases outside gene matches: 9. Looked up from germline, CDR1 is MNHNS and CDR2 is SASEGT. This CDR3 comprises 13 residues. CDR3 DNA sequence: TGTGCCAGCAGGGGGACAGCCACCGGGGAGCAGTACTTC. It translates to CASRGTATGEQYF.

The sample holds one count of this clone. The rearrangement joins TRBV6-5 to TRBJ2-6, with D perhaps TRBD1 (6 bases). The CDR3 runs to 16 residues. The V and J ends lost 2 bases and 4 bases respectively, with 12 bases between them. The germline V gene has CDR1 MNHEY and CDR2 SVGAGI. CDR3 coding DNA: TGTGCCAGCAGTTACAACAGGGCGACAGGGGCCAACGTCCTGACTTTC. Protein: CASSYNRATGANVLTF.

The V gene is TRBV7-9, the J gene TRBJ1-5; 8 bases are shared with TRBD1. There are 15 residues in the CDR3. The junction had 8 bases not matched to a gene; V was cut back by 4 bases and J by 6 bases. The germline V gene encodes CDR1 SEHNR and CDR2 FQNEAQ (reference sequence). The CDR3 DNA reads as TGTGCCAGCAGCTCCGACAGGGGTGGAGGTCAGCCCCAGCATTTT. Encoded protein: CASSSDRGGGQPQHF.

CDR3 sequence: CASSLALGTYEQYF. The CDR3 region has the DNA TGTGCCAGCAGCTTAGCGCTTGGGACCTACGAGCAGTACTTC. The chain carries TRBV7-9 and TRBJ2-7, with unresolved D. The CDR3 is 14 amino acids. V lost 0 bases, J lost 2 bases, and 8 bases lay in between. In germline, CDR1 is SEHNR, CDR2 FQNEAQ (reference sequence).

This rearrangement joins TRBV30 to TRBJ1-3; D may be TRBD1 (5 bases). This CDR3 comprises 14 residues. Germline V gene lookup returns CDR1 GTSNPN and CDR2 SVGIG (reference sequence). Trimming took 3 bases from V and 3 from J, leaving 12 bases between them. CDR3 protein: CAWRETGIGNTIYF. The DNA for the CDR3 is TGTGCCTGGAGGGAAACAGGAATTGGAAACACCATATATTTT.

There are many counts of this clone. Other DNA sequences of this sample code for an identical CDR3. The chain joins TRBV4-2 to TRBJ2-7; 13 nucleotides agree with TRBD2. Trimming removed 3 bases from V and 2 bases from J; junction bases left unmatched: 4. The CDR3 runs 16 residues. Germline V CDR1 and CDR2: LGHNA, YNFKEQ. CDR3 loop: CASSQAGTSGTYEQYF. CDR3 nucleotides: TGTGCCAGCAGCCAGGCCGGGACTAGCGGGACCTACGAGCAGTACTTC.

V is TRBV30 and J is TRBJ1-4; 7 nucleotides align to TRBD1. CDR3 length equals 15 residues. Trimming removed 1 base from V and 8 bases from J; junction bases left unmatched: 10. CDR1 GTSNPN and CDR2 SVGIG come from the germline V gene (reference sequence). The CDR3 DNA reads as TGTGCCTGGAGTGCCGGGACAGCTCCCGGCGAAAAACTGTTTTTT. Translation: CAWSAGTAPGEKLFF. The complete variable domain, with remaining parts taken from reference TRBV30 and TRBJ1-4, reads SQTIHQWPATLVQPVGSPLSLECTVEGTSNPNLYWYRQAAGRGLQLLFYSVGIGQISSEVPQNLSASRPQDRQFILSSKKLLLSDSGFYLCAWSAGTAPGEKLFFGSGTQLSVL.

This CDR3 is CASGRQGSYEQYF. The DNA of the CDR3 is TGTGCCAGCGGCCGACAGGGCTCCTACGAGCAGTACTTC. The chain has TRBV5-4 and TRBJ2-7; 7 positions match TRBD1. Germline V gene data show CDR1 as SGHNT and CDR2 as YYREEE (reference sequence). Trimming took 7 bases from V and 0 from J; bases not matched to a gene: 4. This CDR3 is 13 amino acids long.

The gene calls are TRBV30 and TRBJ2-2; 11 bases fit TRBD1. The J segment lost 3 bases and the V segment lost 1 base, leaving 4 bases of the junction unmatched. Germline CDR1 is GTSNPN and CDR2 is SVGIG (reference sequence). This CDR3 comprises 16 residues. The DNA for the CDR3 is TGTGCCTGGAGTGGGACAGGGGGCATGGACACCGGGGAGCTGTTTTTT. Its protein product is CAWSGTGGMDTGELFF.

This chain joins TRBV4-2 and TRBJ2-1; 8 bases align to TRBD2. V trimming: 2 bases; J trimming: 7 bases; junction bases outside the gene matches: 7. Germline V gene sequence: CDR1 LGHNA, CDR2 YNFKEQ. The CDR3 length is 15 residues. In DNA, the CDR3 is TGTGCCAGCAGCCAACTAGCGGGTCGAGGTAATGAGCAGTTCTTC. Protein sequence: CASSQLAGRGNEQFF.

A note on this clone: With a much larger clone just one base away, this may be a read error. This same CDR3 is encoded by further DNA sequences in the sample. The V and J genes are TRBV2 and TRBJ2-7; 10 bases agree with TRBD2. Germline CDR1 and CDR2: SNHLY and FYNNEI. The V segment lost 2 bases and the J segment 7 bases; nucleotides outside the gene matches: 5. This CDR3 spans 14 amino acids. CDR3 protein: CASSELAGVGEQYF. The CDR3 DNA sequence: TGTGCCAGCAGTGAACTAGCGGGAGTTGGGGAGCAGTACTTC.

This sequence joins TRBV29-1 and TRBJ2-1, with D possibly matching TRBD2 (5 bases). Looked up from germline, CDR1 is SQVTM and CDR2 is ANQGSEA. The CDR3 has 12 residues. The V gene lost 2 bases and the J gene lost 6 bases, with 8 bases spanning the gap. The CDR3 region is CSVERAGNEQFF. CDR3 coding DNA: TGCAGCGTTGAACGGGCGGGCAATGAGCAGTTCTTC.

The chain joins TRBV28 to TRBJ2-3; 8 bases match TRBD2. Germline-derived CDR1 and CDR2 are MDHEN and SYDVKM. The V gene end was trimmed by 5 bases and the J gene end by 2 bases; junction bases not matched to a gene: 6. CDR3 length: 15 residues. This CDR3 is CASSLREGHTDTQYF. The DNA for the CDR3 is TGTGCCAGCAGTCTACGGGAGGGCCACACAGATACGCAGTATTTT. The full variable domain, rest sourced from reference TRBV28 and TRBJ2-3, is DVKVTQSSRYLVKRTGEKVFLECVQDMDHENMFWYRQDPGLGLRLIYFSYDVKMKEKGDIPEGYSVSREKKERFSLILESASTNQTSMYLCASSLREGHTDTQYFGPGTRLTVL.

The chain joins TRBV4-1 to TRBJ1-2; a possible D gene is TRBD1 (6 bases). V was cut by 1 base and J by 7 bases, with 19 bases left in between. Looked up from germline, CDR1 is MGHRA and CDR2 is YSYEKL. The CDR3 totals 16 residues. In nucleotides, the CDR3 is TGCGCCAGCAGCCAAGGTGGGGACATGGGTCTCCGTGGCTACACCTTC. Its protein is CASSQGGDMGLRGYTF.

This rearrangement joins TRBV7-3 to TRBJ2-3; 7 positions match TRBD1. Germline V gene lookup returns CDR1 SGHTA and CDR2 FQGTGA. V gave up 3 bases and J gave up 1 base; unmatched junction bases: 1. This CDR3 is built from 14 residues. In DNA, the CDR3 is TGTGCCAGCAGCTTTCAGGGGGGCACAGATACGCAGTATTTT. It yields the protein CASSFQGGTDTQYF.

This clone occurred once. The chain uses TRBV28 and TRBJ1-5, with a tentative D call TRBD1 (5 bases). The V gene's germline CDR1 is MDHEN and CDR2 SYDVKM. The CDR3 runs 13 residues. Trimming stripped 10 bases from V and 4 bases from J, with 14 bases between. The CDR3 DNA sequence: TGTGCCACCCGGGGGGGACTGAATCAGCCCCAGCATTTT. Translated: CATRGGLNQPQHF.

This clone was counted a few times. J is TRBJ1-4 and V is TRBV2; possible D gene TRBD1, 5 bases. The CDR3 spans 15 residues. Germline V gives CDR1 SNHLY, CDR2 FYNNEI. The germline V and J ends were trimmed by 3 bases and 8 bases, with 16 bases remaining between them. CDR3 residues: CASSDRTTPSEKLFF. CDR3 coding DNA: TGTGCCAGCAGTGACAGGACAACGCCGAGCGAAAAACTGTTTTTT.

The chain has TRBV27 and TRBJ2-7; 8 bases are a match to TRBD2. V trimming: 1 base; J trimming: 7 bases; junction bases outside the gene matches: 9. This CDR3 spans 15 amino acids. CDR1 is MNHEY, CDR2 SMNVEV, per germline (reference sequence). The CDR3 loop is CASSLWGPTGGEQYF. For the CDR3, the DNA is TGTGCCAGCAGTTTATGGGGGCCAACGGGAGGGGAGCAGTACTTC.

The chain carries TRBV4-1 and TRBJ1-3, with D unresolved. CDR1 MGHRA and CDR2 YSYEKL come from the germline V gene. CDR3 size: 15 residues. Trimming pared 1 base from V and 4 bases from J, leaving 11 bases between. CDR3: CASSQGFYPGNTIYF. The DNA for the CDR3 is TGCGCCAGCAGCCAAGGTTTCTACCCCGGAAACACCATATATTTT.

The V gene is TRBV20-1, the J gene TRBJ1-1; TRBD1 aligns across 10 bases. The CDR3 is 11 amino acids. Losses at the gene ends were 3 bases for V and 11 bases for J; bases not matched to a gene: 3. The germline V gene has CDR1 DFQATT and CDR2 SNEGSKA (reference sequence). The CDR3 coding sequence is TGCAGTGCTAGGGGACAGGGGTTGGCTTTCTTT. Encoded protein: CSARGQGLAFF.

The V and J genes are TRBV5-1 and TRBJ2-7, with D tentatively TRBD1 or TRBD2 (6 bases each). The CDR3 has 13 amino acids. Germline loops: CDR1 SGHRS, CDR2 YFSETQ. The V end lost 4 bases, the J end lost 4 bases, and 12 bases lay between the germline ends. CDR3: CASSGGQPYEQYF. CDR3 nucleotides: TGCGCCAGCAGCGGGGGGCAGCCATACGAGCAGTACTTC.

This chain uses TRBV7-3 with TRBJ2-3; no clear D gene. V lost 5 bases, J lost 0 bases, and 12 bases lay in between. CDR1 SGHTA and CDR2 FQGTGA come from the germline V gene. This CDR3 spans 15 amino acids. CDR3 sequence reads: CASSKGLLSTDTQYF. For the CDR3, the DNA is TGTGCCAGCAGCAAGGGCCTACTTAGCACAGATACGCAGTATTTT.

Only a few counts were recorded for this clone. The chain carries TRBV27 and TRBJ2-7, with D possibly called TRBD1 or TRBD2 (5 bases each). The CDR3 covers 15 residues. V was trimmed by 3 bases and J by 4 bases, leaving 16 bases between them. Germline values: CDR1 MNHEY, CDR2 SMNVEV (reference sequence). CDR3 bases: TGTGCCAGCAGTTTCTTACGGGACCAAGTTTACGAGCAGTACTTC. Its translation: CASSFLRDQVYEQYF.

V and J are TRBV2 and TRBJ2-5; D is perhaps TRBD1 (5 bases). The germline gives CDR1 SNHLY, CDR2 FYNNEI. V was cut by 5 bases and J by 2 bases, with 9 bases left in between. The CDR3 extends over 13 amino acids. Here the CDR3 reads CASSPQGQETQYF. CDR3 nucleotides: TGTGCCAGCAGTCCCCAGGGACAAGAGACCCAGTACTTC.

The rearrangement links TRBV6-1 to TRBJ2-1; 7 nucleotides align to TRBD1. V was pared by 2 bases and J by 3 bases, with 4 bases of the junction left unmatched. The germline V gene encodes CDR1 MNHNS and CDR2 SASEGT. This CDR3 is 15 amino acids long. The CDR3, as DNA: TGTGCCAGCAGTGAATTTAGGACAGGCTACAATGAGCAGTTCTTC. It codes for CASSEFRTGYNEQFF.

CDR3 coding DNA: TGTGCCAGCAGACCCGGGGGAAACGGGGCCGGGGAGCTGTTTTTT. Its translation is CASRPGGNGAGELFF. V is TRBV28 and J is TRBJ2-2; D possibly corresponds to TRBD2 (6 bases). Germline V lookup: CDR1 MDHEN, CDR2 SYDVKM. The germline V and J ends were trimmed by 6 bases and 6 bases, with 17 bases remaining between them. The CDR3 runs 15 residues.

This clone came up a few times. The chain links TRBV25-1 to TRBJ2-5; D gene unclear. Germline V CDR1 and CDR2: MGHDK, SYGVNS. The CDR3 length is 17 residues. V gave up 5 bases and J gave up 2 bases, with 21 bases separating them. The CDR3 bases are TGTGCCAGCAGTCGACTCGCCGAAGGTGCGATACAAGAGACCCAGTACTTC. It encodes CASSRLAEGAIQETQYF.

This clone appeared a few times. The chain recombines TRBV5-1 with TRBJ2-2; D gene uncertain. This CDR3 is built from 15 residues. V was clipped by 3 bases and J by 4 bases, with 13 bases between them. Germline V gives CDR1 SGHRS, CDR2 YFSETQ. In nucleotides, the CDR3 is TGCGCCAGCAGCTATAGTGGTGGGATCACCGGGGAGCTGTTTTTT. This codes for CASSYSGGITGELFF. Full variable domain (outside the CDR3, taken from reference TRBV5-1 and TRBJ2-2): KAGVTQTPRYLIKTRGQQVTLSCSPISGHRSVSWYQQTPGQGLQFLFEYFSETQRNKGNFPGRFSGRQFSNSRSEMNVSTLELGDSALYLCASSYSGGITGELFFGEGSRLTVL.

This clone was seen only once. This chain uses TRBV2 with TRBJ2-5; 11 bases are a match to TRBD2. CDR1 is SNHLY, CDR2 FYNNEI, per germline. CDR3 length: 16 amino acids. The junction had 7 bases not matched to a gene; V was cut back by 6 bases and J by 1 base. The CDR3 here is CASRRGLAGTQETQYF. DNA for the CDR3: TGTGCCAGCAGGAGAGGACTAGCGGGCACCCAAGAGACCCAGTACTTC. Drawing the rest from reference TRBV2 and TRBJ2-5, the complete variable domain is EPEVTQTPSHQVTQMGQEVILRCVPISNHLYFYWYRQILGQKVEFLVSFYNNEISEKSEIFDDQFSVERPDGSNFTLKIRSTKLEDSAMYFCASRRGLAGTQETQYFGPGTRLLVL.

The chain links TRBV4-1 to TRBJ2-1; D not resolved. The ends were cut back, 6 bases at V and 5 bases at J, with 11 bases in the middle. Looked up from germline, CDR1 is MGHRA and CDR2 is YSYEKL. The length of the CDR3 is 13 residues. The CDR3 reads CASRSQKNNEQFF. The CDR3 DNA is TGCGCCAGCAGATCTCAGAAGAACAATGAGCAGTTCTTC.

The chain combines TRBV4-1 with TRBJ2-1; D may be TRBD2 (5 bases). CDR1 and CDR2 from the germline V gene are MGHRA and YSYEKL. V shed 6 bases and J shed 6 bases, with 12 bases lying between them. The CDR3 sequence is 13 residues long. CDR3 coding DNA: TGCGCCAGCAGTTTCCGGGGTTCCAATGAGCAGTTCTTC. It is translated as CASSFRGSNEQFF.

This clone was found once. The CDR3 here is CASSPGQGAGVGKTEAFF. The CDR3 DNA follows: TGTGCCAGCAGCCCCGGACAGGGGGCTGGGGTAGGGAAGACTGAAGCTTTCTTT. This sequence joins TRBV5-5 and TRBJ1-1, with 11 nucleotides matching TRBD1. J gave up 5 bases and V 4 bases, and 16 bases lay outside the gene matches. Per the germline V gene, CDR1 is SGHKS and CDR2 is YYEKEE (reference sequence). CDR3 length: 18 amino acids. The whole variable domain, remainder taken from reference TRBV5-5 and TRBJ1-1, is DAGVTQSPTHLIKTRGQQVTLRCSPISGHKSVSWYQQVLGQGPQFIFQYYEKEERGRGNFPDRFSARQFPNYSSELNVNALLLGDSALYLCASSPGQGAGVGKTEAFFGQGTRLTVV.